Presented here are 17 T cell receptor beta chains from one specimen sequenced in a study of response to subunit inactivated influenza vaccine (dated by TCRdb to the late 2010s). Per the publication, the time point label means: approximately 40 days after influenza vaccine administration. Libraries were constructed by RT-PCR. The sequencer was an Illumina HiSeq 2500. Starting from the raw public reads, TCRdb applied fastp trimming at Q25, assembled clones with MiXCR and retained in-frame beta chains. Every entry covers one CDR3 protein and lists the most common genes and DNA from its rows. Present in this sample are hundreds of thousands of distinct CDR3 sequences, 10% to 15% of which were seen just once. Of the sample, approximately 14% falls within the top ten clones. The sequenced sample was PBMCs from blood, obtained roughly 45 days after vaccination. The receptors stem from a middle-aged man who received an inactivated influenza vaccine. Donor details come from another sample of the same person, matched by shared clones.

This clonotype turned up a few times. The chain joins TRBV2 to TRBJ1-1; D is ambiguous. CDR3 length equals 15 residues. Germline V lookup: CDR1 SNHLY, CDR2 FYNNEI. The V and J ends lost 5 bases and 4 bases respectively, with 17 bases between them. The CDR3 loop is CASSIAAGWGTEAFF. The CDR3 DNA reads TGTGCCAGCAGTATAGCCGCAGGCTGGGGCACTGAAGCTTTCTTT.

This clonotype appeared a few times. The J gene is TRBJ2-7, the V gene TRBV4-1; no clear D. Germline V gene sequence: CDR1 MGHRA, CDR2 YSYEKL. This CDR3 is 15 amino acids long. V was trimmed by 1 base and J by 0 bases, leaving 10 bases between them. In DNA form, the CDR3 reads TGCGCCAGCAGCCAAGCGTTAGTGAACTCCTACGAGCAGTACTTC. Protein sequence: CASSQALVNSYEQYF.

The chain couples TRBV9 to TRBJ2-5; TRBD1 matches at 7 bases. The ends lost 3 bases at V and 5 bases at J; junction bases unmatched: 4. Germline lookup yields CDR1 SGDLS and CDR2 YYNGEE. The CDR3 sequence is 13 residues long. The CDR3 spells CASSAQGGETQYF. DNA of the CDR3: TGTGCCAGCAGCGCCCAAGGGGGCGAGACCCAGTACTTC.

The chain uses TRBV6-2 or TRBV6-3 and TRBJ2-7, with D maybe TRBD1 (6 bases). This CDR3 is 15 amino acids long. Trimming cost V 4 bases and J 2 bases, with 15 bases left between them. Germline CDR1 is MNHEY and CDR2 is SVGEGT. The CDR3 loop is CASSSTHTGTYEQYF. CDR3 nucleotides: TGTGCCAGCAGTTCAACACATACAGGGACCTACGAGCAGTACTTC.

V gene TRBV9 combines with J gene TRBJ2-1; perhaps D is TRBD1 or TRBD2 (5 bases each). The CDR3 runs to 13 residues. Trimming removed 6 bases from V and 5 bases from J, with 12 bases in between. Germline loops: CDR1 SGDLS, CDR2 YYNGEE. The CDR3 DNA reads as TGTGCCAGCACGGGACGATCCCACAATGAGCAGTTCTTC. Encoded protein: CASTGRSHNEQFF.

This clonotype showed up just a few times. V and J are TRBV24-1 and TRBJ2-1, with 9 bases matching TRBD2. The length of the CDR3 is 15 residues. Losses at the gene ends were 5 bases for V and 8 bases for J; bases not matched to a gene: 9. The germline gives CDR1 KGHDR, CDR2 SFDVKD. The CDR3 sequence: CATSAGSGSFDEQFF. The CDR3, as DNA: TGTGCCACCAGTGCCGGTAGCGGGAGTTTCGATGAGCAGTTCTTC.

The V gene is TRBV28, the J gene TRBJ2-4; 8 positions match TRBD1. The CDR3 is made up of 15 amino acids. Unmatched junction bases numbered 7, after V lost 3 bases and J lost 6 bases. CDR1 is MDHEN and CDR2 is SYDVKM in the germline V gene. The CDR3 DNA follows: TGTGCCAGCAGTTTCGGACAGGGCCACCGAAACATTCAGTACTTC. Residues: CASSFGQGHRNIQYF.

In its sample, this clonotype was seen a few times. The chain has TRBV7-9 and TRBJ2-6; D is unclear. Trimming left V 8 bases short and J 2 bases short, with 10 bases between. There are 14 residues in the CDR3. CDR1 and CDR2 (germline): SEHNR, FQNEAQ (reference sequence). Here the CDR3 reads CASPSLAGANVLTF. CDR3 in DNA: TGTGCCAGCCCGTCCCTTGCTGGGGCCAACGTCCTGACTTTC.

J is TRBJ2-7 and V is TRBV2; no clear D. The CDR3 is 14 residues long. Trimming took off 4 bases at V and 0 bases at J, with 10 bases between the two ends. Germline V gene data show CDR1 as SNHLY and CDR2 as FYNNEI. CDR3 residues: CASSVGGRSYEQYF. In DNA, the CDR3 is TGTGCCAGCAGTGTGGGCGGCCGCTCCTACGAGCAGTACTTC.

This clonotype was detected a few times. This chain links TRBV20-1 with TRBJ1-2, with D hard to call. Looked up from germline, CDR1 is DFQATT and CDR2 is SNEGSKA (reference sequence). This CDR3 is 14 amino acids long. V was clipped by 1 base and J by 8 bases, with 17 bases between them. The CDR3 loop reads CSARVGGELGGYTF. The CDR3 DNA reads TGCAGTGCTAGAGTGGGTGGGGAGCTGGGGGGCTACACCTTC.

CDR3 DNA sequence: TGCAGTGCCCTCGGGGAGAGTAAAATCTACAATGAGCAGTTCTTC. Its protein product is CSALGESKIYNEQFF. V is TRBV20-1 and J is TRBJ2-1, with a possible D match to TRBD2 (5 bases). The CDR3 is 15 residues long. Germline values: CDR1 DFQATT, CDR2 SNEGSKA (reference sequence). Trimming removed 6 bases at V and 3 bases at J, with 18 bases between.

This clonotype was detected only a few times. V gene TRBV29-1 combines with J gene TRBJ2-5; tentative D call: TRBD2 (6 bases). This CDR3 region has 12 residues. The V end was cut by 4 bases, the J end by 5 bases, with 11 bases between. In germline, CDR1 is SQVTM, CDR2 ANQGSEA. The CDR3 bases are TGCAGCGTTGTCGGGGGTCACGAGACCCAGTACTTC. Translation gives CSVVGGHETQYF.

This clonotype was counted between two and nine times. The rearrangement joins TRBV7-6 to TRBJ2-7, with 9 bases identical to TRBD2. Germline trimming cut 1 base from V and 7 bases from J; bases unmatched to any gene: 20. The CDR3 extends over 19 amino acids. The V gene's germline CDR1 is SGHVS and CDR2 FNYEAQ. The CDR3 loop is CASSLEASGRTSGLGEQYF. In DNA, the CDR3 is TGTGCCAGCAGCTTAGAGGCATCGGGTAGAACTAGCGGGTTGGGGGAGCAGTACTTC.

The J gene is TRBJ1-3, the V gene TRBV15; D gene unclear. Per germline, CDR1 LNHNV and CDR2 YYDKDF (reference sequence). The germline V and J ends were trimmed by 1 base and 0 bases, with 10 bases remaining between them. CDR3 size: 16 residues. The CDR3 DNA sequence: TGTGCCACCAGCAGAGCGGCGCCAAGCTCTGGAAACACCATATATTTT. This gives the protein CATSRAAPSSGNTIYF.

The J gene is TRBJ1-2, the V gene TRBV12-3 or TRBV12-4; D not certain. V lost 2 bases and J lost 4, with 14 bases in between. This CDR3 contains 15 residues. CDR3 DNA sequence: TGTGCCAGCAGTTTAACCGGGGTCGGCCTCTATGGCTACACCTTC. Translated: CASSLTGVGLYGYTF.

This clonotype was counted only a few times. The chain has TRBV4-3 and TRBJ2-2; tentative D call: TRBD1 (5 bases). The ends were cut back, 0 bases at V and 5 bases at J, with 13 bases in the middle. The V gene's germline CDR1 is LGHNA and CDR2 YSLEER. This CDR3 spans 16 amino acids. The CDR3, as DNA: TGCGCCAGCAGCCAAGATTGGCAGGGTAGAACCGGGGAGCTGTTTTTT. Its translation is CASSQDWQGRTGELFF.

This clonotype was counted a few times. The rearrangement links TRBV28 to TRBJ2-1; 7 bases are shared with TRBD2. This CDR3 has 13 residues. Germline V gene sequence: CDR1 MDHEN, CDR2 SYDVKM. The ends lost 7 bases at V and 6 bases at J; junction bases unmatched: 6. CDR3 protein: CASTSWGGNEQFF. The DNA for the CDR3 is TGTGCCAGCACGTCCTGGGGGGGCAATGAGCAGTTCTTC.